The 22 T cell receptor beta chains given below trace back to one sample, sequenced in a study of identical twins' blood T cells. TCRdb redid the calling of the 5' RACE reads with MiXCR, one entry per CDR3 protein. The profile shows 350,000 to 400,000 distinct CDR3 sequences, roughly 28% of them singletons. Sequencing input: PBMCs. Source of these receptors: a woman aged 18-55 years in good health.

The chain uses TRBV28 and TRBJ2-1, with TRBD2 as a possible D gene (7 bases). V shed 8 bases and J shed 7 bases, with 18 bases lying between them. This CDR3 comprises 14 residues. Germline assignment: CDR1 MDHEN and CDR2 SYDVKM. The CDR3 DNA sequence: TGTGCCAGCTGGGGGCGGGAGCCCGGGAATGAGCAGTTCTTC. This codes for CASWGREPGNEQFF.

V usage is TRBV2 and J usage is TRBJ1-5; D is unclear. This CDR3 spans 17 amino acids. CDR1 is SNHLY and CDR2 is FYNNEI in the germline V gene. V was shortened by 4 bases and J by 2 bases, with 18 bases between the two germline ends. CDR3 DNA sequence: TGTGCCAGCAGTGCGTTTCGGAAGGCCGCCGGCAATCAGCCCCAGCATTTT. It encodes CASSAFRKAAGNQPQHF.

This rearrangement joins TRBV29-1 to TRBJ2-7; 12 positions match TRBD1. The CDR3 spans 12 residues. After removal of 6 bases from V and 7 bases from J, the junction contained 4 bases not matched to a gene. Germline CDR1 is SQVTM and CDR2 is ANQGSEA. DNA of the CDR3: TGCAGCGTGGGACAGGGGGCGAATGAGCAGTACTTC. It codes for CSVGQGANEQYF.

The chain carries TRBV18 and TRBJ1-4, with 7 bases fitting TRBD1. CDR3 size: 17 residues. The V and J ends lost 6 bases and 1 base, in that order; junction bases with no gene match: 11. Germline lookup yields CDR1 KGHSH and CDR2 LQKENI. CDR3 sequence reads: CASSPSSGQETNEKLFF. The CDR3 DNA reads TGTGCCAGCTCGCCATCCTCCGGACAGGAAACTAATGAAAAACTGTTTTTT.

The J gene is TRBJ2-5, the V gene TRBV6-2 or TRBV6-3, with TRBD1 matching over 7 bases. J was trimmed by 5 bases and V by 4 bases; bases with no gene match: 4. Per germline, CDR1 MNHEY and CDR2 SVGEGT. The CDR3 covers 13 residues. CDR3 nucleotides: TGTGCCAGCAGTTTTGTACAGGGGGAGACCCAGTACTTC. Its translation is CASSFVQGETQYF.

This clonotype came up a few times. The chain has TRBV7-2 and TRBJ2-1; no firm D call. V lost 3 bases and J lost 1, with 10 bases in between. Germline lookup yields CDR1 SGHTA and CDR2 FQGNSA. The CDR3 is 15 amino acids. This CDR3 reads CASSFDLGSYNEQFF. The CDR3 nucleotides are TGTGCCAGCAGCTTTGATCTCGGGTCCTACAATGAGCAGTTCTTC. Full variable domain (outside the CDR3, taken from reference TRBV7-2 and TRBJ2-1): GAGVSQSPSNKVTEKGKDVELRCDPISGHTALYWYRQSLGQGLEFLIYFQGNSAPDKSGLPSDRFSAERTGGSVSTLTIQRTQQEDSAVYLCASSFDLGSYNEQFFGPGTRLTVL.

This clonotype was observed many times. The chain employs TRBV5-1 and TRBJ1-4, with D unresolved. This CDR3 comprises 15 residues. Germline V gene lookup returns CDR1 SGHRS and CDR2 YFSETQ. V shed 2 bases and J shed 0 bases, with 8 bases lying between them. The CDR3 spells CASSLQSATNEKLFF. The CDR3 region has the DNA TGCGCCAGCAGCTTACAGTCGGCAACTAATGAAAAACTGTTTTTT.

In this sample, this clonotype turned up a few times. V usage is TRBV20-1 and J usage is TRBJ2-1; 10 positions agree with TRBD2. Germline lookup yields CDR1 DFQATT and CDR2 SNEGSKA (reference sequence). V trimming: 0 bases; J trimming: 3 bases; junction bases outside the gene matches: 2. The CDR3 totals 15 residues. The CDR3 reads CSARDASGSYNEQFF. CDR3 nucleotide sequence: TGCAGTGCTAGAGACGCTAGCGGGAGCTACAATGAGCAGTTCTTC.

This clonotype has only a few counts. The rearrangement links TRBV5-1 to TRBJ1-5; unclear D gene. Looked up from germline, CDR1 is SGHRS and CDR2 is YFSETQ. The CDR3 is 16 amino acids. Trimming removed 4 bases from V and 2 bases from J, with 16 bases in between. The CDR3 here is CASSLGPVSGNQPQHF. Here the CDR3 DNA reads TGCGCCAGCAGCCTCGGACCTGTATCTGGCAATCAGCCCCAGCATTTT.

Of note for this clonotype: A much larger clone lies one base from this, so it may be a read error. The V gene is TRBV20-1, the J gene TRBJ1-5, with D possibly matching TRBD1 (5 bases). Germline V gene sequence: CDR1 DFQATT, CDR2 SNEGSKA (reference sequence). V lost 0 bases to trimming and J lost 9 bases, with 15 bases between them. There are 14 residues in the CDR3. The CDR3 DNA is TGCAGTGCTAGAGATCAGCGGGGACCAACGCCCCAGCATTTT. Translated, it gives CSARDQRGPTPQHF.

V is TRBV11-2 and J is TRBJ1-5; TRBD1 matches at 8 bases. Germline assignment: CDR1 SGHAT and CDR2 FQNNGV. The CDR3 totals 14 residues. V trimming: 6 bases; J trimming: 9 bases; junction bases outside the gene matches: 10. This chain's CDR3 is CASSPGTGSPPQHF. The DNA of the CDR3 is TGTGCCAGCAGTCCCGGGACAGGCTCTCCGCCCCAGCATTTT.

For this clonotype: No conserved phenylalanine or tryptophan ends this CDR3, so it is likely a read error. J is TRBJ2-1 and V is TRBV3-1; a weak D match, TRBD2 (5 bases). V lost 1 base and J 6 bases, leaving 13 bases between the germline ends. CDR1 and CDR2 (germline): LGHDT, YNNKEL (reference sequence). CDR3 length equals 15 residues. The CDR3 reads CASSQGPGYTNEQFL. The CDR3 nucleotides are TGTGCCAGCAGCCAAGGACCGGGATATACCAATGAGCAGTTCTTA.

This chain links TRBV6-5 with TRBJ1-1, with 7 bases fitting TRBD1. V lost 2 bases and J lost 12; bases outside the gene matches: 6. From germline, CDR1 is MNHEY and CDR2 SVGAGI. This CDR3 has 12 amino acids. This CDR3 reads CASSYRQGPTFF. In DNA, the CDR3 is TGTGCCAGCAGTTACCGACAGGGTCCGACTTTCTTT.

The chain recombines TRBV7-2 with TRBJ1-2, with D perhaps matching TRBD1 (5 bases). Germline loops: CDR1 SGHTA, CDR2 FQGNSA. V was clipped by 8 bases and J by 6 bases, with 19 bases between them. The CDR3 loop spans 14 amino acids. CDR3 coding DNA: TGTGCCAGCTGGGGACGTAAGACCCTTGATGGCTACACCTTC. This encodes CASWGRKTLDGYTF.

This clonotype was recorded a few times. The rearrangement links TRBV10-1 to TRBJ2-7, with unresolved D. The V end lost 9 bases, the J end lost 3 bases, and 3 bases lay between the germline ends. Germline lookup yields CDR1 WNHNN and CDR2 SYGVQD (reference sequence). The CDR3 sequence is 9 residues long. The CDR3 sequence: CASYYEQYF. The CDR3 DNA reads as TGCGCCAGTTACTACGAGCAGTACTTC.

This clonotype came up many times. V usage is TRBV6-5 and J usage is TRBJ1-4; 7 positions match TRBD1. From germline, CDR1 is MNHEY and CDR2 SVGAGI. With 2 bases clipped from V and 8 bases from J, the junction kept 2 bases outside the gene matches. CDR3 length: 13 residues. The CDR3 sequence is CASSYQQGEKLFF. The DNA of the CDR3 is TGTGCCAGCAGTTACCAACAGGGGGAAAAACTGTTTTTT.

The chain is built from TRBV6-5 and TRBJ1-6; 7 bases are shared with TRBD1. J lost 5 bases, V lost 6 bases, and 1 base had no gene match. The germline CDR1 and CDR2 sequences are MNHEY and SVGAGI. CDR3 length equals 13 residues. The CDR3 loop reads CASRTGDNSPLHF. DNA for the CDR3: TGTGCCAGCAGAACAGGGGATAATTCACCCCTCCACTTT.

This chain connects TRBV9 to TRBJ1-1; D unclear. V was cut by 4 bases and J by 11 bases, with 18 bases left in between. The CDR3 length is 13 residues. The germline CDR1 and CDR2 sequences are SGDLS and YYNGEE. Written as DNA, the CDR3 is TGTGCCAGCAGCCCACCTGACATACCGGGGGCTTTCTTT. Translated: CASSPPDIPGAFF.

CDR3 DNA sequence: TGCAGTGCTAGAGATTTAAACAGTTACTATGGCTACACCTTC. As protein: CSARDLNSYYGYTF. The J gene is TRBJ1-2, the V gene TRBV20-1, with D uncertain. The V and J ends lost 0 bases and 3 bases respectively, with 11 bases between them. CDR3 length: 14 amino acids. The germline CDR1 and CDR2 sequences are DFQATT and SNEGSKA (reference sequence).

The chain uses TRBV7-3 and TRBJ1-2, with TRBD1 matching over 9 bases. The CDR3 has 15 amino acids. The J segment lost 3 bases and the V segment lost 2 bases, leaving 4 bases of the junction unmatched. The germline gives CDR1 SGHTA, CDR2 FQGTGA. CDR3 amino acids: CASSLGDRDDYGYTF. CDR3 in DNA: TGTGCCAGCAGCTTAGGGGACAGGGATGACTATGGCTACACCTTC. Filled out from reference TRBV7-3 and TRBJ1-2, the complete variable domain reads GAGVSQTPSNKVTEKGKYVELRCDPISGHTALYWYRQSLGQGPEFLIYFQGTGAADDSGLPNDRFFAVRPEGSVSTLKIQRTERGDSAVYLCASSLGDRDDYGYTFGSGTRLTVV.

This clonotype was counted a few times. The J gene is TRBJ1-1, the V gene TRBV20-1; no clear D. This CDR3 spans 12 amino acids. Per the germline V gene, CDR1 is DFQATT and CDR2 is SNEGSKA (reference sequence). The CDR3 spells CSQQPGSTEAFF. CDR3 DNA: TGCAGCCAACAACCGGGCTCCACTGAAGCTTTCTTT.

Ten or more counts support this clonotype. The V and J genes are TRBV20-1 and TRBJ1-5; D is perhaps TRBD1 (5 bases). The CDR3 totals 15 residues. Germline assignment: CDR1 DFQATT and CDR2 SNEGSKA (reference sequence). V dropped 3 bases and J dropped 5 bases, with 17 bases sitting between them. CDR3 nucleotide sequence: TGCAGTGCTAGGACCGGGGGAGCTGCTGATCAGCCCCAGCATTTT. Translating it yields CSARTGGAADQPQHF.